The 15 T cell receptor beta chains listed next were all sequenced from one sample in a study of CD8+ T cells in alopecia areata. As to treatment: oral pan-JAK inhibitor, 5-10 mg twice daily. RNA was isolated and reverse transcribed to cDNA, the sequencing template. Measured with immunoSEQ multiplex PCR; TCRdb has only the in-frame clones, and not every one. The sample yields 93,000 or so clones, 80% to 90% seen once. The input for sequencing was CD8+ T cells sorted from blood, taken between weeks 30 and 35, from a patient treated with tofacitinib. These receptors were obtained from a human donor with alopecia areata.

The chain joins TRBV4-1 to TRBJ1-2; the D is unclear. The V and J ends lost 4 bases and 4 bases respectively, with 22 bases between them. CDR3 length: 17 residues. Germline V gives CDR1 MGHRA, CDR2 YSYEKL. CDR3 in amino acids: CASSRAPQNRKTYGYTF. CDR3 bases: TGCGCCAGCAGCCGGGCACCCCAGAACCGAAAGACCTATGGCTACACCTTC.

This clone was observed a single time. The chain is built from TRBV29-1 and TRBJ2-5; 7 positions match TRBD1. From germline, CDR1 is SQVTM and CDR2 ANQGSEA. CDR3 size: 11 residues. Unmatched junction bases numbered 0, after V lost 4 bases and J lost 4 bases. This CDR3 is CSVGQGETQYF. CDR3 coding DNA: TGCAGCGTTGGACAGGGAGAGACCCAGTACTTC.

The V gene is TRBV19, the J gene TRBJ2-1; possibly TRBD2 for D (5 bases). The germline CDR1 and CDR2 sequences are LNHDA and SQIVND (reference sequence). This CDR3 has 12 residues. V lost 7 bases and J lost 6, with 10 bases in between. This CDR3 reads CASTLDFNEQFF. The CDR3 DNA reads as TGTGCCAGTACCCTGGACTTCAATGAGCAGTTCTTC.

This chain links TRBV10-3 with TRBJ2-1; 7 positions agree with TRBD2. Germline V CDR1 and CDR2: ENHRY, SYGVKD. Unmatched junction bases numbered 5, after V lost 4 bases and J lost 5 bases. CDR3 size: 14 residues. In DNA, the CDR3 is TGTGCCATCAGTGCGACTAGCTCGCACAATGAGCAGTTCTTC. Its protein product is CAISATSSHNEQFF.

V gene TRBV5-6 combines with J gene TRBJ2-7; tentative D call: TRBD1 (5 bases). CDR1 is SGHDT and CDR2 is YYEEEE in the germline V gene. V was shortened by 1 base and J by 0 bases, with 11 bases between the two germline ends. CDR3 length: 15 residues. For the CDR3, the DNA is TGTGCCAGCAGCTTGATCGTGACAGTCTCCTACGAGCAGTACTTC. This gives the protein CASSLIVTVSYEQYF. The full variable domain, with the rest looked up from reference TRBV5-6 and TRBJ2-7, is DAGVTQSPTHLIKTRGQQVTLRCSPKSGHDTVSWYQQALGQGPQFIFQYYEEEERQRGNFPDRFSGHQFPNYSSELNVNALLLGDSALYLCASSLIVTVSYEQYFGPGTRLTVT.

V and J are TRBV7-9 and TRBJ2-5; D uncertain. This CDR3 region has 14 residues. Germline V gives CDR1 SEHNR, CDR2 FQNEAQ (reference sequence). Trimming removed 4 bases from V and 0 bases from J, with 9 bases in between. CDR3 sequence: CASSSGKYQETQYF. The CDR3 bases are TGTGCCAGCAGCTCCGGAAAGTACCAAGAGACCCAGTACTTC.

V and J are TRBV6-1 and TRBJ1-1, with unresolved D. The V end lost 5 bases, the J end lost 11 bases, and 18 bases lay between the germline ends. CDR1 is MNHNS and CDR2 is SASEGT in the germline V gene. The CDR3 totals 13 residues. In nucleotides, the CDR3 is TGTGCCAGCAGTACAGACCCGTTAAGGGAGGCTTTCTTT. Its translation is CASSTDPLREAFF.

V is TRBV6-5 and J is TRBJ2-1, with D possibly matching TRBD1 (5 bases). The CDR3 consists of 12 residues. The ends were cut back, 5 bases at V and 8 bases at J, with 10 bases in the middle. Germline CDR1 is MNHEY and CDR2 is SVGAGI. The CDR3 loop reads CASSQGTDEQFF. CDR3 nucleotide sequence: TGTGCCAGCAGTCAGGGTACAGATGAGCAGTTCTTC.

The gene calls are TRBV2 and TRBJ2-1; no definite D call. This CDR3 has 11 residues. Trimming stripped 7 bases from V and 4 bases from J, with 5 bases between. Germline V lookup: CDR1 SNHLY, CDR2 FYNNEI. The CDR3 bases are TGTGCCAGCAATCTATACAATGAGCAGTTCTTC. Its translation: CASNLYNEQFF.

This clone is a singleton in its sample. This chain uses TRBV6-5 with TRBJ1-1; TRBD1 aligns across 8 bases. V lost 0 bases and J lost 1; bases outside the gene matches: 4. This CDR3 has 16 residues. Germline V gene sequence: CDR1 MNHEY, CDR2 SVGAGI. CDR3 in amino acids: CASSYSGTGENTEAFF. The DNA of the CDR3 is TGTGCCAGCAGTTACTCCGGGACAGGAGAGAACACTGAAGCTTTCTTT.

Of note for this clone: Other DNA sequences of this sample code for an identical CDR3. The genes are TRBV5-1 and TRBJ2-7; TRBD1 aligns across 11 bases. CDR1 is SGHRS and CDR2 is YFSETQ in the germline V gene. J lost 3 bases, V lost 4 bases, and 3 bases had no gene match. There are 14 residues in the CDR3. The CDR3 loop reads CASSPGTGGYEQYF. The CDR3 DNA reads as TGCGCCAGCAGCCCGGGGACAGGGGGCTACGAGCAGTACTTC.

This chain joins TRBV6-5 and TRBJ2-3, with D possibly being TRBD2 (5 bases). Germline CDR1 is MNHEY and CDR2 is SVGAGI. The CDR3 has 14 amino acids. V lost 4 bases to trimming and J lost 1 base, with 9 bases between them. CDR3 amino acids: CASSWESGTDTQYF. The CDR3 nucleotides read TGTGCCAGCAGTTGGGAGTCTGGCACAGATACGCAGTATTTT.

Only one count was recorded for this clone. The sample carries other DNA sequences with the same CDR3. V is TRBV29-1 and J is TRBJ1-1; D gene ambiguous. This CDR3 is built from 11 residues. Germline CDR1 reads SQVTM; CDR2 reads ANQGSEA. Trimming stripped 1 base from V and 3 bases from J, with 3 bases between. The CDR3 sequence: CSVEGDTEAFF. In DNA form, the CDR3 reads TGCAGCGTTGAAGGGGACACTGAAGCTTTCTTT.

V usage is TRBV29-1 and J usage is TRBJ2-5; tentatively, D is TRBD1 (7 bases). Trimming left V 0 bases short and J 0 bases short, with 17 bases between. This CDR3 region has 17 residues. Per the germline V gene, CDR1 is SQVTM and CDR2 is ANQGSEA. The CDR3 DNA is TGCAGCGTTGAAGATTGGCGGGACAGCGACGACCAAGAGACCCAGTACTTC. Encoded protein: CSVEDWRDSDDQETQYF.

This chain uses TRBV29-1 with TRBJ1-4; a possible D gene is TRBD1 (5 bases). The CDR3 totals 15 residues. V was pared by 0 bases and J by 8 bases, with 16 bases between. The germline V gene has CDR1 SQVTM and CDR2 ANQGSEA. The CDR3 sequence: CSVEEIGREGEKLFF. CDR3 DNA: TGCAGCGTTGAAGAGATAGGTCGAGAGGGGGAAAAACTGTTTTTT.